This T cell receptor beta chain comes out of a study of shared clonotypes between healthy human individuals. Samples underwent the assay at deep level. Ten immunoSEQ deep assay plates were used to sequence unsorted PBMC DNA. The data were produced by immunoSEQ multiplex PCR, yet TCRdb's version contains in-frame clones alone and is incomplete. The repertoire holds around 450,000 clones, with about 76% as singletons. Germline V lookup: CDR1 WNHNN, CDR2 SYGVQD (reference sequence). V shed 7 bases and J 4 bases; nucleotides not matched to a gene: 20. This CDR3 is built from 18 residues. This clone showed up just once.

The receptor's source is a woman aged 40 to 55 in good health. Some clones in this sample may be carry-over from other donors' samples. V usage is TRBV10-1 and J usage is TRBJ2-7; 9 bases match TRBD1. The source material was PBMCs. In DNA form, the CDR3 reads TGCGCCAGCACCTATAAGGGGATCCGGGACAGGGAAGAATACGAGCAGTACTTC. Its protein is CASTYKGIRDREEYEQYF.